The clone carrying this T cell receptor (beta chain) was detected only a few times. Primed by a sample-barcoded 5' primer and a J-beta primer mix, a second PCR proceeded for roughly 7 to 11 cycles. Each CDR3 protein is one row after TCRdb ran MiXCR on the 5' RACE reads. The sample has 1.4 million or so distinct CDR3 sequences; around 40% are singletons. This sample is part of a study of blood T cells in healthy people across ages. CDR1 is LGHDT, CDR2 YNNKEL, per germline (reference sequence). The CDR3 contains 12 residues. Trimming cost V 7 bases and J 9 bases, with 14 bases left between them. The sample taken for sequencing was blood. This chain uses TRBV3-1 with TRBJ2-3; TRBD1 or TRBD2 may be the D gene (5 bases each). The source is a woman between 18 and 29 years old in good health. CDR3 residues: CASNSRGFTQYF. In DNA form, the CDR3 reads TGTGCCAGCAACTCGAGGGGATTCACGCAGTATTTT.